This TCR beta chain is from a study of T-cell memory formation after mild COVID-19. V was trimmed by 5 bases and J by 6 bases, leaving 11 bases between them. The CDR3 runs 13 residues. From germline, CDR1 is SGHTA and CDR2 FQGNSA. From the 5' RACE reads, TCRdb called clonotypes with MiXCR, one entry per CDR3 protein. The sample carries 560,000 or so distinct CDR3 sequences, roughly 17% recorded once. The chain combines TRBV7-2 with TRBJ1-5; D call uncertain. The sample comprised PBMCs or a T cell subset sorted from them (not recorded which). This clonotype originated in an adult woman who had mild COVID-19 (a few samples of this study predate the infection). Cell type and time point are not known. The CDR3 sequence is CASSPGATQPQHF. The CDR3 DNA reads TGTGCCAGCAGCCCGGGAGCGACTCAGCCCCAGCATTTT.